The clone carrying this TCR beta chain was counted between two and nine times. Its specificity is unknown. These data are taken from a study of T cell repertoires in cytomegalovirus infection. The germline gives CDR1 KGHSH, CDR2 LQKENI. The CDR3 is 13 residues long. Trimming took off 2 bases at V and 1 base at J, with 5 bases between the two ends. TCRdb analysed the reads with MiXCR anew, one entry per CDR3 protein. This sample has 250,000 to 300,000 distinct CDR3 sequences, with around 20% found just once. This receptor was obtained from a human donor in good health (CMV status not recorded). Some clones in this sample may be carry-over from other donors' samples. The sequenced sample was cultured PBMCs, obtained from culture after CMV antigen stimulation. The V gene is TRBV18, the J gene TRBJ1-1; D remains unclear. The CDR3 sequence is CASSPKGNTEAFF. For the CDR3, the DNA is TGTGCCAGCTCACCAAAGGGGAACACTGAAGCTTTCTTT.